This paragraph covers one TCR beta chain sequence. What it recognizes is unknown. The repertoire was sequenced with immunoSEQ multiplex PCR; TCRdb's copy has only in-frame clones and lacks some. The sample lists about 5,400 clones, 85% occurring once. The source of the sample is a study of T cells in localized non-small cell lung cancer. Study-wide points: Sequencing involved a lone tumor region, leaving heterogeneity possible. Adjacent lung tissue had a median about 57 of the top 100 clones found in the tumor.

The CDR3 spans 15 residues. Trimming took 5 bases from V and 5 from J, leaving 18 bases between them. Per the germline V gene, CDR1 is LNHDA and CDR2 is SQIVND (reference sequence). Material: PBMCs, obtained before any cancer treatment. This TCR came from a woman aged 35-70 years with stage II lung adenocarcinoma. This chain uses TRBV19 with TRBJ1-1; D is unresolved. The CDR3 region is CASSSPDLTRTEAFF. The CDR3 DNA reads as TGTGCCAGTAGTTCTCCCGATCTCACGAGGACTGAAGCTTTCTTT.